This T cell receptor (beta chain) was identified during a study of stem cell transplantation in POMP-related autoinflammatory disease. At the level of the study: Impaired MHC class I-dependent CD8+ differentiation was hypothesized from defective thymoproteasomes.

Notes on the study in general: In patients with PRAID, every analyzed T-cell subset tended to show lower diversity and higher clonality. In PRAID patients, the number of distinct TRB V-J gene pairings was restricted.

This CDR3 spans 17 amino acids. V gave up 0 bases and J gave up 3 bases, with 13 bases separating them. CDR1 is SGHNT, CDR2 YYREEE, per germline (reference sequence). A word on this clone: Its specificity is not known.

Some clones are missing from TCRdb's copy, which holds only in-frame ones; the method was immunoSEQ multiplex PCR. Of over 25,000 clones in the sample, about 91% were seen once. The chain couples TRBV5-4 to TRBJ2-6; D is perhaps TRBD1 (5 bases). This sequence originates from a human donor with POMP-related autoinflammation and immune dysregulation (PRAID). Sequences were derived from CD4+ T cells from PBMCs, sampled before stem cell transplantation. CDR3 in DNA: TGTGCCAGCAGCTTGGTATTTCAGGGAAGTGGGGCCAACGTCCTGACTTTC. This codes for CASSLVFQGSGANVLTF.